The entry below gives a single T cell receptor beta chain sequence along with its context. This specimen comes from a study of blood T cell repertoires in COVID-19. Study details: The United States, Italy and Spain supplied acute and convalescent COVID-19 samples.

Trimming stripped 0 bases from V and 3 bases from J, with 15 bases between. Germline CDR1 MNHEY, CDR2 SMNVEV (reference sequence). The CDR3 loop spans 16 amino acids. Data came from immunoSEQ multiplex PCR; TCRdb stores just in-frame clones and leaves some out. There are some 230,000 clones in the sample; around 81% occur only once, and roughly 3% lies in the top ten. V is TRBV27 and J is TRBJ2-7; TRBD2 is a possible D gene (5 bases). Sequencing used peripheral blood. This receptor was taken from a woman in her 30s who had recovered from COVID-19. The DNA for the CDR3 is TGTGCCAGCAGTTTATCCCCCCGGAGCGGAGACTACGAGCAGTACTTC. It translates to CASSLSPRSGDYEQYF.